One sample yielded the 10 T cell receptor beta chains listed below, sequenced in a study of regulatory T cells in long-lasting Graves disease. Arm-PCR of CDR3 regions and iRepertoire HTBI primers were used to build TCR beta libraries. MiXCR was run by TCRdb on the multiplex PCR reads, yielding one entry per CDR3 protein. The sample consists of around 400,000 distinct CDR3 sequences, roughly 24% of them appearing once. Time point indicated: persistent/refractory GD, antithyroid drugs over 5 years with positive TRAb. PBMC-extracted RNA yielded the TCR library. The source was peripheral blood mononuclear cells (PBMCs), collected when the disease was refractory, from a patient treated with antithyroid drugs. The receptors derive from a woman between 40 and 55 years old with Graves disease.

The V call is TRBV7-2, the J call TRBJ1-5, with TRBD1 as a possible D gene (6 bases). The CDR3 is 17 residues long. Germline V gives CDR1 SGHTA, CDR2 FQGNSA. V shed 1 base and J shed 0 bases, with 13 bases lying between them. CDR3 DNA: TGTGCCAGCAGCTTAGTCACAGGGCCCTTTAGCAATCAGCCCCAGCATTTT. Its protein is CASSLVTGPFSNQPQHF.

The J gene is TRBJ2-1, the V gene TRBV7-9; 7 bases are shared with TRBD2. Germline V lookup: CDR1 SEHNR, CDR2 FQNEAQ (reference sequence). After removal of 4 bases from V and 4 bases from J, the junction contained 19 bases not matched to a gene. The CDR3 is 19 residues long. CDR3 region: CASSSTAGVGTTIYNEQFF. CDR3 nucleotides: TGTGCCAGCAGCTCCACGGCGGGAGTAGGTACGACGATTTACAATGAGCAGTTCTTC.

This clonotype showed up many times. The chain carries TRBV15 and TRBJ1-5, with D uncertain. The germline gives CDR1 LNHNV, CDR2 YYDKDF (reference sequence). The CDR3 runs 15 residues. V shed 4 bases and J shed 2 bases, with 12 bases lying between them. CDR3 bases: TGTGCCACCAGCATTTCGGCGAGTGGCAATCAGCCCCAGCATTTT. Amino acid sequence: CATSISASGNQPQHF. Based on the CDR3 plus reference TRBV15 and TRBJ1-5, the full variable domain is DAMVIQNPRYQVTQFGKPVTLSCSQTLNHNVMYWYQQKSSQAPKLLFHYYDKDFNNEADTPDNFQSRRPNTSFCFLDIRSPGLGDTAMYLCATSISASGNQPQHFGDGTRLSIL.

This clonotype was observed a handful of times. The chain links TRBV19 to TRBJ2-5, with 7 bases identical to TRBD2. Germline V gives CDR1 LNHDA, CDR2 SQIVND (reference sequence). The V segment lost 5 bases and the J segment 0 bases; nucleotides outside the gene matches: 6. The CDR3 is made up of 15 amino acids. CDR3 protein: CASSPGGGYQETQYF. CDR3 nucleotide sequence: TGTGCCAGTAGTCCGGGGGGAGGATACCAAGAGACCCAGTACTTC. Drawing the rest from reference TRBV19 and TRBJ2-5, the complete variable domain is DGGITQSPKYLFRKEGQNVTLSCEQNLNHDAMYWYRQDPGQGLRLIYYSQIVNDFQKGDIAEGYSVSREKKESFPLTVTSAQKNPTAFYLCASSPGGGYQETQYFGPGTRLLVL.

The V gene is TRBV6-2 or TRBV6-3, the J gene TRBJ1-2; D is possibly TRBD1 (5 bases). V was cut by 0 bases and J by 3 bases, with 11 bases left in between. CDR1 MNHEY and CDR2 SVGEGT come from the germline V gene. The CDR3 is 15 residues long. The CDR3 protein is CASSYSRGSDYGYTF. DNA for the CDR3: TGTGCCAGCAGTTACTCTCGGGGCAGCGACTATGGCTACACCTTC.

This clonotype was counted many times. The chain employs TRBV28 and TRBJ1-5; D is ambiguous. This CDR3 comprises 13 residues. The germline V gene encodes CDR1 MDHEN and CDR2 SYDVKM. With 3 bases removed from V and 2 bases from J, the gap between germline ends came to 5 bases. This CDR3 reads CASSLIRNQPQHF. Here the CDR3 DNA reads TGTGCCAGCAGTTTGATCCGCAATCAGCCCCAGCATTTT.

A few counts support this clonotype. The chain employs TRBV7-3 and TRBJ1-1; no reliable D call. The V and J ends lost 1 base and 2 bases respectively, with 5 bases between them. Germline V gene lookup returns CDR1 SGHTA and CDR2 FQGTGA. The CDR3 sequence is 13 residues long. This CDR3 is CASSLNINTEAFF. The CDR3, as DNA: TGTGCCAGCAGCTTAAATATAAACACTGAAGCTTTCTTT.

Many counts were recorded for this clonotype. The V call is TRBV6-1, the J call TRBJ1-5; 10 bases map to TRBD1. CDR3 size: 15 residues. Losses at the gene ends were 7 bases for V and 0 bases for J; bases not matched to a gene: 3. Germline-derived CDR1 and CDR2 are MNHNS and SASEGT. The CDR3 DNA reads as TGTGCCAGCAAACGGGACAGGGGTAGCAATCAGCCCCAGCATTTT. It codes for CASKRDRGSNQPQHF.

On this clonotype itself: The junction departs from the called germline gene at one end, perhaps through a read error. This sequence joins TRBV6-2 or TRBV6-3 and TRBJ2-2, with D possibly matching TRBD2 (6 bases). Germline CDR1 reads MNHEY; CDR2 reads SVGEGT. This CDR3 region has 16 residues. DNA for the CDR3: TGTGCCAGCAGTGACTCGGAGGGAGGAAGTACCGGGGAGCTGTTTTTT. Translating gives CASSDSEGGSTGELFF.

At least ten counts were recorded for this clonotype. The chain employs TRBV6-1 and TRBJ2-5, with a weak D call TRBD1 (5 bases). Germline CDR1 MNHNS, CDR2 SASEGT. Trimming took 6 bases from V and 5 from J, leaving 16 bases between them. The CDR3 length is 14 residues. The CDR3 nucleotides are TGTGCCAGCAGCGCCGAAGGGGCGAGTGAGACCCAGTACTTC. Amino acids: CASSAEGASETQYF.